Each of the 13 T cell receptor beta chains below was sequenced from the same sample in a study of Ad26.COV2.S vaccination and SARS-CoV-2 variants. Libraries were prepared by immunoSEQ multiplex PCR; TCRdb keeps only in-frame clonotypes and omits some of them. The sample has a few hundred thousand clones, around 86% seen once. Treatment of the sample: 15 to 20 received Ad26.COV2.S at low or high dose, single or two shots; a few received placebo; per-sample allocation not given. Collection of samples fell on day 63 after the first vaccine or placebo injection. Sequenced material: peripheral blood, taken in a trial of Ad26.COV2.S vaccine versus placebo. Every receptor here comes from a person between 18 and 65 years old who received the Ad26.COV2.S COVID-19 vaccine or a placebo.

The chain has TRBV30 and TRBJ1-6, with TRBD1 as a possible D gene (5 bases). The V gene's germline CDR1 is GTSNPN and CDR2 SVGIG (reference sequence). The CDR3 runs 17 residues. V lost 5 bases and J 6 bases, leaving 23 bases between the germline ends. The CDR3, as DNA: TGTGCCTGGGTAAGATCACGGGCCCGGGACTCTAATTCACCCCTCCACTTT. This sequence encodes CAWVRSRARDSNSPLHF.

This chain joins TRBV5-1 and TRBJ1-2, with 10 positions matching TRBD1. Germline CDR1 and CDR2: SGHRS and YFSETQ. Trimming removed 3 bases from V and 4 bases from J; junction bases left unmatched: 3. The CDR3 covers 14 residues. CDR3 DNA: TGCGCCAGCAGCTCAGGACAGGGGGGCTATGGCTACACCTTC. Amino acid sequence: CASSSGQGGYGYTF.

The sample holds one count of this clone. This chain connects TRBV30 to TRBJ2-2, with D possibly TRBD2 on 5 matching bases. The CDR3 is 12 amino acids. CDR1 is GTSNPN, CDR2 SVGIG, per germline (reference sequence). V was pared by 2 bases and J by 5 bases, with 6 bases between. The chain's CDR3 is CAWSWETGELFF. In DNA form, the CDR3 reads TGTGCCTGGAGTTGGGAGACCGGGGAGCTGTTTTTT.

The V and J genes are TRBV9 and TRBJ1-2; D is uncertain. This CDR3 region has 15 residues. Germline CDR1 reads SGDLS; CDR2 reads YYNGEE. Trimming removed 4 bases from V and 8 bases from J, with 21 bases in between. For the CDR3, the DNA is TGTGCCAGCAGCTTAACTTCGCGGGCCACCGCAGGCTACACCTTC. It translates to CASSLTSRATAGYTF. Based on the CDR3 plus reference TRBV9 and TRBJ1-2, the full variable domain is DSGVTQTPKHLITATGQRVTLRCSPRSGDLSVYWYQQSLDQGLQFLIQYYNGEERAKGNILERFSAQQFPDLHSELNLSSLELGDSALYFCASSLTSRATAGYTFGSGTRLTVV.

The chain has TRBV4-2 and TRBJ1-2; no clear D. Germline CDR1 reads LGHNA; CDR2 reads YNFKEQ. This CDR3 spans 14 amino acids. Trimming shortened V by 0 bases and J by 2 bases, and 7 bases separated the two germline ends. CDR3 sequence reads: CASSQDRANYGYTF. Written as DNA, the CDR3 is TGTGCCAGCAGCCAAGATAGGGCCAACTATGGCTACACCTTC.

This clone was recorded only once. V usage is TRBV4-1 and J usage is TRBJ2-1; tentatively, D is TRBD2 (5 bases). In germline, CDR1 is MGHRA, CDR2 YSYEKL. The V gene lost 3 bases and the J gene lost 4 bases, with 19 bases spanning the gap. The CDR3 contains 17 residues. CDR3 DNA sequence: TGCGCCAGCAGCCAGGCTTCGTTCGGGAATTCTTACAATGAGCAGTTCTTC. Protein: CASSQASFGNSYNEQFF.

The CDR3 reads CASSLAGQYNSPLHF. The CDR3 coding sequence is TGTGCCAGCAGCTTAGCGGGACAGTATAATTCACCCCTCCACTTT. The genes are TRBV7-6 and TRBJ1-6, with 7 bases matching TRBD1. V was clipped by 0 bases and J by 4 bases; unmatched bases: 0. The CDR3 has 15 amino acids. Germline CDR1 reads SGHVS; CDR2 reads FNYEAQ.

The chain has TRBV30 and TRBJ1-1; no clear D gene. CDR3 length: 12 amino acids. The V end lost 1 base, the J end lost 5 bases, and 8 bases lay between the germline ends. Germline V lookup: CDR1 GTSNPN, CDR2 SVGIG (reference sequence). Here the CDR3 reads CAWSADWTEAFF. The CDR3 bases are TGTGCCTGGAGTGCCGATTGGACTGAAGCTTTCTTT. Together with reference TRBV30 and TRBJ1-1, the CDR3 gives the full variable domain: SQTIHQWPATLVQPVGSPLSLECTVEGTSNPNLYWYRQAAGRGLQLLFYSVGIGQISSEVPQNLSASRPQDRQFILSSKKLLLSDSGFYLCAWSADWTEAFFGQGTRLTVV.

The chain links TRBV18 to TRBJ2-7; no clear D gene. The CDR3 runs to 14 residues. V lost 2 bases, J lost 3 bases, and 11 bases lay in between. Germline lookup yields CDR1 KGHSH and CDR2 LQKENI. The CDR3 DNA reads TGTGCCAGCTCACCAGCAGGTTTGGACTACGAGCAGTACTTC. The encoded protein is CASSPAGLDYEQYF.

This clone was observed once. This sequence joins TRBV19 and TRBJ1-1, with TRBD1 as a possible D gene (6 bases). Germline V gives CDR1 LNHDA, CDR2 SQIVND (reference sequence). V was clipped by 6 bases and J by 10 bases, with 18 bases between them. The CDR3 length is 13 residues. The CDR3 sequence is CASRLGGTGVAFF. The CDR3 DNA reads TGTGCCAGTAGACTAGGGGGGACCGGCGTAGCTTTCTTT.

The chain joins TRBV2 to TRBJ1-1; 7 nucleotides agree with TRBD1. Per the germline V gene, CDR1 is SNHLY and CDR2 is FYNNEI. The CDR3 is 13 residues long. Trimming at V came to 11 bases and at J to 2 bases, leaving 8 bases not matched to a gene. The CDR3 nucleotides read TGTGCCGCCTGTAGGGACAGCAACACTGAAGCTTTCTTT. This gives the protein CAACRDSNTEAFF.

The chain has TRBV7-6 and TRBJ2-1, with D maybe TRBD2 (7 bases). Germline lookup yields CDR1 SGHVS and CDR2 FNYEAQ. Trimming removed 5 bases from V and 5 bases from J, with 19 bases in between. The CDR3 extends over 16 amino acids. CDR3 residues: CASSSNRLGGDNEQFF. The CDR3, as DNA: TGTGCCAGCAGCAGCAATAGGCTAGGGGGGGACAATGAGCAGTTCTTC.

The rearrangement joins TRBV30 to TRBJ1-2; D gene unclear. The germline V gene has CDR1 GTSNPN and CDR2 SVGIG (reference sequence). The CDR3 totals 13 residues. The V and J ends lost 3 bases and 3 bases respectively, with 11 bases between them. The CDR3 sequence is CAWSPGRDYGYTF. The CDR3 coding sequence is TGTGCCTGGAGCCCCGGGCGAGACTATGGCTACACCTTC.